The entry below gives a single TCR beta chain sequence along with its context. The antigen remains undetermined. Method: immunoSEQ multiplex PCR; TCRdb's copy keeps in-frame clones and lacks some. The table lists fewer than 200,000 clones, roughly four fifths of them singletons. The data are from a study of cytotoxic CD8 clonotypes in ibrutinib-treated CLL. Overall study: Per sample, productive templates averaged around 230,000 and productive rearrangements averaged 94,082. General study results and limits: The clonality rise at ibrutinib response reflected private clonotype expansion. Against age-matched healthy donors, baseline clonality ran higher and tracked circulating CD8+ T-cell counts.

The CDR3 totals 19 residues. The V segment lost 4 bases and the J segment 1 base; nucleotides outside the gene matches: 10. The germline V gene encodes CDR1 SGHNT and CDR2 YYREEE (reference sequence). The TCR originated in a human donor with chronic lymphocytic leukemia. The chain combines TRBV5-4 with TRBJ2-6, with 11 bases that match TRBD1. This sample comprised PBMCs, obtained after 24 months of ibrutinib treatment. Here the CDR3 DNA reads TGTGCCAGCAGCCGCCGAGGACAGGGGGCGAGTTCTGGGGCCAACGTCCTGACTTTC. Encoded protein: CASSRRGQGASSGANVLTF.